These 10 T cell receptor beta chains came from one sample sequenced in a study of T-cell reconstitution after alpha-beta-depleted transplantation in children. TCRbeta library construction was performed incorporating unique molecular identifiers. Each CDR3 protein is one row after TCRdb ran MiXCR on the PCR reads. This table holds 100,000 to 120,000 distinct CDR3 sequences, 10% found once. This sample comprised PBMCs from the stem cell graft donor, obtained from the stem cell graft. All receptors come from a human donor who donated a stem cell graft to a child with acute lymphoblastic leukemia.

This clonotype was recorded a few times. V usage is TRBV5-6 and J usage is TRBJ2-1, with D possibly TRBD2 on 6 matching bases. The length of the CDR3 is 16 residues. Trimming took off 5 bases at V and 1 base at J, with 16 bases between the two ends. The V gene's germline CDR1 is SGHDT and CDR2 YYEEEE. CDR3 amino acids: CASRGTGLESYNEQFF. The CDR3 region has the DNA TGTGCCAGCAGGGGGACTGGGCTAGAGTCCTACAATGAGCAGTTCTTC. Full variable domain (outside the CDR3, taken from reference TRBV5-6 and TRBJ2-1): DAGVTQSPTHLIKTRGQQVTLRCSPKSGHDTVSWYQQALGQGPQFIFQYYEEEERQRGNFPDRFSGHQFPNYSSELNVNALLLGDSALYLCASRGTGLESYNEQFFGPGTRLTVL.

A word on this clonotype: A read error may be the cause here, since a much bigger clone is one base away. This chain joins TRBV11-2 and TRBJ2-1; D not resolved. CDR1 and CDR2 from the germline V gene are SGHAT and FQNNGV. V was clipped by 3 bases and J by 8 bases, with 17 bases between them. This CDR3 is built from 15 residues. This chain's CDR3 is CASSFGPAQGYEQFF. The CDR3, as DNA: TGTGCCAGCAGCTTCGGACCTGCACAAGGCTATGAGCAGTTCTTC.

This clonotype was observed a handful of times. A much larger clone differs by one base, so this may be a read error. The rearrangement links TRBV15 to TRBJ2-2; D is uncertain. V was clipped by 0 bases and J by 9 bases, with 5 bases between them. The CDR3 sequence is 12 residues long. Germline V CDR1 and CDR2: LNHNV, YYDKDF (reference sequence). CDR3 nucleotides: TGTGCCACCAGCAGAGATCTCTGGGAGCTGTTTTTT. Translating gives CATSRDLWELFF.

This clonotype was counted many times. The chain uses TRBV28 and TRBJ2-5; perhaps TRBD1 as D (6 bases). The CDR3 extends over 13 amino acids. V lost 5 bases to trimming and J lost 3 bases, with 10 bases between them. CDR1 is MDHEN and CDR2 is SYDVKM in the germline V gene. Here the CDR3 DNA reads TGTGCCAGCAGTCCTCGACAGGAAGAGACCCAGTACTTC. Its protein product is CASSPRQEETQYF.

The V and J genes are TRBV20-1 and TRBJ1-5; no reliable D call. The germline V gene encodes CDR1 DFQATT and CDR2 SNEGSKA (reference sequence). This CDR3 spans 13 amino acids. Trimming took off 5 bases at V and 4 bases at J, with 12 bases between the two ends. The CDR3 here is CSAFHSPNQPQHF. CDR3 DNA sequence: TGCAGTGCTTTTCACAGCCCTAATCAGCCCCAGCATTTT.

At least ten counts were recorded for this clonotype. The V gene is TRBV16, the J gene TRBJ1-5; D is possibly TRBD1 (5 bases). Per the germline V gene, CDR1 is KGHSY and CDR2 is FQNENV. Trimming took 4 bases from V and 0 from J, leaving 10 bases between them. The CDR3 contains 15 residues. CDR3: CASSRTGASNQPQHF. The DNA for the CDR3 is TGTGCCAGCAGCCGTACAGGTGCTAGCAATCAGCCCCAGCATTTT. Full variable domain (rest looked up from reference TRBV16 and TRBJ1-5): GEEVAQTPKHLVRGEGQKAKLYCAPIKGHSYVFWYQQVLKNEFKFLISFQNENVFDETGMPKERFSAKCLPNSPCSLEIQATKLEDSAVYFCASSRTGASNQPQHFGDGTRLSIL.

The chain uses TRBV11-3 and TRBJ1-1; 9 nucleotides match TRBD1. V lost 7 bases to trimming and J lost 5 bases; unmatched junction nucleotides: 5. CDR1 is SGHNT and CDR2 is YENEEA in the germline V gene. This CDR3 spans 13 amino acids. CDR3 sequence reads: CASKDRGGTEAFF. Written as DNA, the CDR3 is TGTGCCAGCAAGGACAGGGGAGGAACTGAAGCTTTCTTT.

This clonotype has a handful of counts. The CDR3 spells CASSPPAGRVTEAFF. Written as DNA, the CDR3 is TGTGCCAGCAGCCCGCCGGCAGGGCGAGTGACTGAAGCTTTCTTT. The gene calls are TRBV7-9 and TRBJ1-1, with D possibly matching TRBD1 (5 bases). The V and J ends lost 5 bases and 5 bases respectively, with 18 bases between them. CDR1 is SEHNR and CDR2 is FQNEAQ in the germline V gene (reference sequence). The CDR3 has 15 amino acids.

The table lists this clonotype with many counts. The J gene is TRBJ1-1, the V gene TRBV28; the D gene is possibly TRBD1 (5 bases). Germline V gene sequence: CDR1 MDHEN, CDR2 SYDVKM. The CDR3 extends over 13 amino acids. The V gene lost 4 bases and the J gene lost 4 bases, with 10 bases spanning the gap. CDR3 sequence (DNA): TGTGCCAGCAGTTGGACGGGGCCCACTGAAGCTTTCTTT. Its translation: CASSWTGPTEAFF. The whole variable domain, remainder taken from reference TRBV28 and TRBJ1-1, is DVKVTQSSRYLVKRTGEKVFLECVQDMDHENMFWYRQDPGLGLRLIYFSYDVKMKEKGDIPEGYSVSREKKERFSLILESASTNQTSMYLCASSWTGPTEAFFGQGTRLTVV.

This clonotype was observed at least ten times. This chain uses TRBV27 with TRBJ2-7; D is tentatively TRBD1 or TRBD2 (6 bases each). This CDR3 is 13 amino acids long. The ends were cut back, 10 bases at V and 3 bases at J, with 16 bases in the middle. Germline V gene sequence: CDR1 MNHEY, CDR2 SMNVEV (reference sequence). CDR3 DNA: TGTGCCACCAAGGGGGGCGGATACTACGAGCAGTACTTC. Residues: CATKGGGYYEQYF.